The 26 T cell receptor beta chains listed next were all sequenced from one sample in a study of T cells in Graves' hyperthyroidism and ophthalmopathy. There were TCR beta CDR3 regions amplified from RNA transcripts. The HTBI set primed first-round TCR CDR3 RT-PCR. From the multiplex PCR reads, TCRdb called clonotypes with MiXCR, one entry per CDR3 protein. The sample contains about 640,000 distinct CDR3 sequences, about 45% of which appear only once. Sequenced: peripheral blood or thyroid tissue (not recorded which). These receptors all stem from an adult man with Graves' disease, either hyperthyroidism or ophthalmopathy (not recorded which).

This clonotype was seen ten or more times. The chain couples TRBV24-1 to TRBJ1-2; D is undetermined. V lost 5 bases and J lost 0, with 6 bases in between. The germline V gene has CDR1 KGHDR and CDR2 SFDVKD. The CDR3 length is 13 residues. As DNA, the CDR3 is TGTGCCACCAGTGTTGGACCTAACTATGGCTACACCTTC. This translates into CATSVGPNYGYTF.

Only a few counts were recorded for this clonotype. CDR3 in amino acids: CATSRNLYEQYF. In DNA form, the CDR3 reads TGTGCCACCAGCAGAAACCTCTACGAGCAGTACTTC. The chain has TRBV15 and TRBJ2-7, with D hard to call. Trimming removed 2 bases at V and 3 bases at J, with 5 bases between. CDR3 length: 12 amino acids. The V gene's germline CDR1 is LNHNV and CDR2 YYDKDF (reference sequence).

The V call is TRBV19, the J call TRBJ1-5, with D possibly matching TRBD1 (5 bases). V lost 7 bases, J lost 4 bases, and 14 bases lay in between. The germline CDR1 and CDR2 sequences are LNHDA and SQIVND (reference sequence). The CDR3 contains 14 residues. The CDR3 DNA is TGTGCCAGTAAAATCCTGACAGAAAATCAGCCCCAGCATTTT. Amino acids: CASKILTENQPQHF.

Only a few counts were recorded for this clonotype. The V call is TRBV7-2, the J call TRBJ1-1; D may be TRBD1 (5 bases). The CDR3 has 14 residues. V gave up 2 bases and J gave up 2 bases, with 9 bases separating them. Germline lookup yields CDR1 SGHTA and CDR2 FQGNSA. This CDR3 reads CASSLRDANTEAFF. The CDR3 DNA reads TGTGCCAGCAGCTTAAGGGACGCTAACACTGAAGCTTTCTTT. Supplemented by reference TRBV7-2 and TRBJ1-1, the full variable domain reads GAGVSQSPSNKVTEKGKDVELRCDPISGHTALYWYRQSLGQGLEFLIYFQGNSAPDKSGLPSDRFSAERTGGSVSTLTIQRTQQEDSAVYLCASSLRDANTEAFFGQGTRLTVV.

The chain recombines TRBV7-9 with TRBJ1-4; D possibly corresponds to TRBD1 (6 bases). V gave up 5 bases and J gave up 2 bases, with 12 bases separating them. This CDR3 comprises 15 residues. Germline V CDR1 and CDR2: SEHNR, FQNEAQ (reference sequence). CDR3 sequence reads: CASSTWGLTNEKLFF. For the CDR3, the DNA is TGTGCCAGCAGCACCTGGGGGCTCACTAATGAAAAACTGTTTTTT. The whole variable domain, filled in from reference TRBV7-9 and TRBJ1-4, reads DTGVSQNPRHKITKRGQNVTFRCDPISEHNRLYWYRQTLGQGPEFLTYFQNEAQLEKSRLLSDRFSAERPKGSFSTLEIQRTEQGDSAMYLCASSTWGLTNEKLFFGSGTQLSVL.

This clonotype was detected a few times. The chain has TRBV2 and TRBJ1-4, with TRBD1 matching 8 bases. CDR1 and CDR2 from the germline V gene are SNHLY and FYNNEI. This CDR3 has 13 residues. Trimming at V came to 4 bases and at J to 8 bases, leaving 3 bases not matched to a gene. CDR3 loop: CASSVRGLEKLFF. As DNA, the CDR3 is TGTGCCAGCAGTGTCAGGGGGCTGGAAAAACTGTTTTTT.

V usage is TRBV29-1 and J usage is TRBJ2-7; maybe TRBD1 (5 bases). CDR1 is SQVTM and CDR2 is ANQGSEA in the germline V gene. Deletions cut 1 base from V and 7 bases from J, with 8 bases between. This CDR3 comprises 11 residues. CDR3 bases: TGCAGCGTTGAAGGGGGCCGGGAGCAGTACTTC. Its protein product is CSVEGGREQYF.

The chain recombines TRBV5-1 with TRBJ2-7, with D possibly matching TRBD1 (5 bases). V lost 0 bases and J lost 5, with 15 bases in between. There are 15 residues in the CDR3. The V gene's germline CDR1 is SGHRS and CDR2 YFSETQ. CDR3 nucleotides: TGCGCCAGCAGCTTGGGGGCAGCCTTAGGGGACGAGCAGTACTTC. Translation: CASSLGAALGDEQYF.

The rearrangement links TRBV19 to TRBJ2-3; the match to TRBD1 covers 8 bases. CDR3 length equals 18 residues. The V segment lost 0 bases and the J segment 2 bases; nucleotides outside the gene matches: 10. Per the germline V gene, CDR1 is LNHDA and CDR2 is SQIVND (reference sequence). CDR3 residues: CASSIDTGTGRYTDTQYF. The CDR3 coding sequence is TGTGCCAGTAGTATAGATACCGGGACAGGACGTTACACAGATACGCAGTATTTT.

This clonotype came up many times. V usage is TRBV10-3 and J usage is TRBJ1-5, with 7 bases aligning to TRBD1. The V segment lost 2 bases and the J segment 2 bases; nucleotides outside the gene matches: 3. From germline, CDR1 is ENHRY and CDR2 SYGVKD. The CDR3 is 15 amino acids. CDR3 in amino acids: CAISEITGGNQPQHF. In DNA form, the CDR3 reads TGTGCCATCAGTGAGATTACAGGGGGCAATCAGCCCCAGCATTTT.

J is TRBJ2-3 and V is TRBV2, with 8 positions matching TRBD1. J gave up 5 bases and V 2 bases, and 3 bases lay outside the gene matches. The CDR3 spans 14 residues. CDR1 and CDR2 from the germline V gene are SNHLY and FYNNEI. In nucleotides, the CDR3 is TGTGCCAGCAGTGAAACAGGGGGAAGAGATACGCAGTATTTT. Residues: CASSETGGRDTQYF.

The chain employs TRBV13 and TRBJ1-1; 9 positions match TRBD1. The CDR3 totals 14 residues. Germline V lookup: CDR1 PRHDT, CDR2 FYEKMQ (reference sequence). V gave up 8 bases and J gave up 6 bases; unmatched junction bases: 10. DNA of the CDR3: TGTGCCAGCTCAAAGACAGGGGGATTCCCTGAAGCTTTCTTT. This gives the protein CASSKTGGFPEAFF. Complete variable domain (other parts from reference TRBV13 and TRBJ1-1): AAGVIQSPRHLIKEKRETATLKCYPIPRHDTVYWYQQGPGQDPQFLISFYEKMQSDKGSIPDRFSAQQFSDYHSELNMSSLELGDSALYFCASSKTGGFPEAFFGQGTRLTVV.

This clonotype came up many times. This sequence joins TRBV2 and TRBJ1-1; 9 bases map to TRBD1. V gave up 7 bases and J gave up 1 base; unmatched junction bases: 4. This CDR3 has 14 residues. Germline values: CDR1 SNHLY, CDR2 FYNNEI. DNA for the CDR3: TGTGCCAGCAAGCCGGGACAGGGGAACACTGAAGCTTTCTTT. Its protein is CASKPGQGNTEAFF.

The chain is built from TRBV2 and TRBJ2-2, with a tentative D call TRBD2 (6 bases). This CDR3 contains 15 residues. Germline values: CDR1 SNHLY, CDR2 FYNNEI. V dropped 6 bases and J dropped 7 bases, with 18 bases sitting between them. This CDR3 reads CASSFTGTAGGELFF. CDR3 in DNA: TGTGCCAGCAGCTTCACCGGGACTGCCGGCGGGGAGCTGTTTTTT.

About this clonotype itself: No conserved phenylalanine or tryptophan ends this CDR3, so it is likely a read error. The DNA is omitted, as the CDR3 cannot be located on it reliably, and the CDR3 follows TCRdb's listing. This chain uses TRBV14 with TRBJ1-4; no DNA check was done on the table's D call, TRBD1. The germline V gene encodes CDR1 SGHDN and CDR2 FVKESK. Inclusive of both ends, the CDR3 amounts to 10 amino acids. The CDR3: CASSQGTADY.

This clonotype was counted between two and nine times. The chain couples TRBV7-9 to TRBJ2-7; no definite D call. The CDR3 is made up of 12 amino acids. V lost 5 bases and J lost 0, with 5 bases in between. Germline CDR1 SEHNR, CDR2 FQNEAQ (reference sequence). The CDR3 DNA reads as TGTGCCAGCAGCCGGCGCTCCTACGAGCAGTACTTC. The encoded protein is CASSRRSYEQYF. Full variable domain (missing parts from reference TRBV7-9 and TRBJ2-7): DTGVSQNPRHKITKRGQNVTFRCDPISEHNRLYWYRQTLGQGPEFLTYFQNEAQLEKSRLLSDRFSAERPKGSFSTLEIQRTEQGDSAMYLCASSRRSYEQYFGPGTRLTVT.

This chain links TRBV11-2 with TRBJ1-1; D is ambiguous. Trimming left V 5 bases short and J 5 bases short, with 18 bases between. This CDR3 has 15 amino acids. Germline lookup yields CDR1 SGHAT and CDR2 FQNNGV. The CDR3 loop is CASSQPTTGGTEAFF. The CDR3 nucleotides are TGTGCCAGCAGCCAACCGACTACGGGAGGAACTGAAGCTTTCTTT.

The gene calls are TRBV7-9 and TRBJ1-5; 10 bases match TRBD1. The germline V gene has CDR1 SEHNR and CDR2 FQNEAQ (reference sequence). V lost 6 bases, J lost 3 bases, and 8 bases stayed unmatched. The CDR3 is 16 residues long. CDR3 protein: CASSHRQGANNQPQHF. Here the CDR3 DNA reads TGTGCCAGCAGTCACCGACAGGGGGCGAACAATCAGCCCCAGCATTTT.

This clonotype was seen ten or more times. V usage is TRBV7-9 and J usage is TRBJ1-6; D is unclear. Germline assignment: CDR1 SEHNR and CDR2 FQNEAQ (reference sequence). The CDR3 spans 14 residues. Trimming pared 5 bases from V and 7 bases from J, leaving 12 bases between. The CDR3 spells CASSRSGTNSPLHF. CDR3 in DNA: TGTGCCAGCAGCCGCAGTGGCACGAATTCACCCCTCCACTTT.

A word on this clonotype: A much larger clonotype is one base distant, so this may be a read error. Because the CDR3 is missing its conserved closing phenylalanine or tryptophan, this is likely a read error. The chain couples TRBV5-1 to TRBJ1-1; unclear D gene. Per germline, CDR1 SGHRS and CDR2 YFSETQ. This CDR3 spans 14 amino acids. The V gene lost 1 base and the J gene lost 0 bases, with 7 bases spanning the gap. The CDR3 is CASSLYHMNTEAFL. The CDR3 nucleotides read TGCGCCAGCAGCTTGTATCACATGAACACTGAAGCTTTCCTT.

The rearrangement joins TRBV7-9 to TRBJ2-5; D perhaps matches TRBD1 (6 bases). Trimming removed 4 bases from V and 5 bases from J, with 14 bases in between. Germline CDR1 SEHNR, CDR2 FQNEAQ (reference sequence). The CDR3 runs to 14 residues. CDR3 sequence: CASSSTGGYETQYF. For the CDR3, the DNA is TGTGCCAGCAGCTCGACAGGAGGTTACGAGACCCAGTACTTC.

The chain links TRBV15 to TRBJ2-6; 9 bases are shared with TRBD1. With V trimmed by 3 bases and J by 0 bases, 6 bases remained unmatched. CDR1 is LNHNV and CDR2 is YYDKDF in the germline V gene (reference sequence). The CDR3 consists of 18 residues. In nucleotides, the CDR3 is TGTGCCACCAGCAGTACAGGGGGCAAGAGCTCTGGGGCCAACGTCCTGACTTTC. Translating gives CATSSTGGKSSGANVLTF.

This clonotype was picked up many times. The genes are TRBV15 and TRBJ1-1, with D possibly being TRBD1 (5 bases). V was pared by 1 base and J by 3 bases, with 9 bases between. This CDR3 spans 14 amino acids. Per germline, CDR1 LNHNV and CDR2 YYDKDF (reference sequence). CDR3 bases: TGTGCCACCAGCAGAGTTGGGGCAGACACTGAAGCTTTCTTT. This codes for CATSRVGADTEAFF.

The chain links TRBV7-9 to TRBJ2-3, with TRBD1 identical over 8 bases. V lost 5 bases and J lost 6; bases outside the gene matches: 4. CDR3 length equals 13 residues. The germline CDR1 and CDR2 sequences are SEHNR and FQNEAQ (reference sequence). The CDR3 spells CASSVDRVDTQYF. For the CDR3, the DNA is TGTGCCAGCAGCGTGGACAGGGTGGATACGCAGTATTTT.

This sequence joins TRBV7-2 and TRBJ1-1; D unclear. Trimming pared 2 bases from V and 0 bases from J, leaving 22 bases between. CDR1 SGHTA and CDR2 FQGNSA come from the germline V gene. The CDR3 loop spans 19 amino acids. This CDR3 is CASSLWGWFRKDLNTEAFF. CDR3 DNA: TGTGCCAGCAGCTTATGGGGTTGGTTCCGGAAGGACTTGAACACTGAAGCTTTCTTT.

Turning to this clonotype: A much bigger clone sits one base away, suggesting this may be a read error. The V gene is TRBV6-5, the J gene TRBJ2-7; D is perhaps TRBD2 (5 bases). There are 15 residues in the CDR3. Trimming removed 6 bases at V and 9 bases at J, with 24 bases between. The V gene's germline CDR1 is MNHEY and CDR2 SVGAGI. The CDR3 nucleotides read TGTGCCAGCAGCCCCCCGGGCCCCACGCGGAGGAGGCAGTACTTC. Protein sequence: CASSPPGPTRRRQYF.